This TCR beta chain was observed in a study of shared clonotypes between healthy human individuals. Study-wide results and limits: The naive CD4 repertoires of a handful of donors were compared, and around 5.1% of clonotypes were shared.

Cells designated naive CD8 were CD45RO-negative and were positively selected for CCR7, with terminally differentiated effector memory CD45RA+ cells excluded. The sample holds one count of this clone. Its target is not known. This table comes from immunoSEQ multiplex PCR, and its TCRdb copy is limited to in-frame clones, with some not included. Seen here are around 2.1 million clones, about 93% observed once, and the top ten hold about 1.8%. CDR1 is SGHNT and CDR2 is YYREEE in the germline V gene (reference sequence). V dropped 0 bases and J dropped 6 bases, with 11 bases sitting between them. The CDR3 runs 14 residues.

The source is a man aged 18 to 29 in good health. Some clones in this sample may be carry-over from other donors' samples. Specimen: naive CD8+ T cells from PBMCs. This sequence joins TRBV5-4 and TRBJ2-3; D unresolved. CDR3 protein: CASSLDLGLDTQYF. Here the CDR3 DNA reads TGTGCCAGCAGCTTGGATCTGGGTCTGGATACGCAGTATTTT.